This T cell receptor beta chain was profiled in a study of T cells in Graves' hyperthyroidism and ophthalmopathy. Regions amplified from RNA transcripts were the TCR beta CDR3 regions. The HTBI primer set drove a first-round RT-PCR of the TCR CDR3. TCRdb redid the calling of the multiplex PCR reads with MiXCR, one entry per CDR3 protein. The top ten hold approximately 8.4% of the sample, which has fewer than 900,000 distinct CDR3 sequences, less than 20% seen once. It was considered stable Graves' hyperthyroidism when ophthalmopathy did not progress within 18 months. Clinical symptoms, serum thyroxine and TRAb, thyroid ultrasound and orbital computed tomography together formed the diagnostic basis. CDR1 is MDHEN, CDR2 SYDVKM, per germline. This CDR3 has 16 amino acids. J lost 2 bases, V lost 3 bases, and 10 bases had no gene match. This clonotype showed up many times.

The clonotype comes from a young man with Graves' hyperthyroidism. The chain has TRBV28 and TRBJ2-7; the match to TRBD1 covers 7 bases. What was sequenced was blood. The CDR3 DNA reads TGTGCCAGCAGTTTTGTTCGGCGGCAGGGGGCCTACGAGCAGTACTTC. It specifies CASSFVRRQGAYEQYF.